The next 27 T cell receptor beta chains were all read from a single sample in a study of cytomegalovirus exposure and HLA in healthy donors (dated by TCRdb to the late 2010s). The method was the immunoSEQ multiplex PCR assay. For the multiplex PCR, a mixture combining 60 forward primers for TCR Vbeta segments and 13 reverse primers for TCR Jbeta segments was used. TCRdb provides this immuneACCESS table in a form limited to in-frame rearrangements. Some clones are lacking; in checked studies, under half of them reflect an unresolved V gene, and why the rest are absent is not known. Present in this sample are some 110,000 clones, less than 80% of which were seen just once. The ten most abundant clones make up over 2% of the sample. The sample consisted of PBMCs. The receptors stem from a woman aged 25 to 39 in good health and CMV-seronegative.

This chain links TRBV28 with TRBJ2-2; tentative D call: TRBD2 (6 bases). CDR1 MDHEN and CDR2 SYDVKM come from the germline V gene. This CDR3 has 13 residues. Trimming cost V 3 bases and J 6 bases, with 8 bases left between them. CDR3 loop: CASSLSGAGELFF. CDR3 nucleotide sequence: TGTGCCAGCAGTTTGTCGGGGGCCGGGGAGCTGTTTTTT. The complete variable domain, with remaining parts taken from reference TRBV28 and TRBJ2-2, reads DVKVTQSSRYLVKRTGEKVFLECVQDMDHENMFWYRQDPGLGLRLIYFSYDVKMKEKGDIPEGYSVSREKKERFSLILESASTNQTSMYLCASSLSGAGELFFGEGSRLTVL.

The V call is TRBV6-1, the J call TRBJ2-3; D call uncertain. Germline V gene data show CDR1 as MNHNS and CDR2 as SASEGT. The CDR3 has 16 amino acids. The V end was cut by 0 bases, the J end by 0 bases, with 10 bases between. CDR3 sequence reads: CASSEAWQASTDTQYF. The CDR3 DNA reads TGTGCCAGCAGTGAAGCGTGGCAGGCAAGCACAGATACGCAGTATTTT.

V is TRBV6-5 and J is TRBJ2-7; no firm D call. The CDR3 spans 11 residues. Germline V CDR1 and CDR2: MNHEY, SVGAGI. The V and J ends lost 5 bases and 3 bases respectively, with 5 bases between them. In DNA form, the CDR3 reads TGTGCCAGCAGTGGAGACTACGAGCAGTACTTC. Residues: CASSGDYEQYF.

The chain joins TRBV9 to TRBJ1-5, with TRBD1 as a possible D gene (5 bases). The CDR3 contains 16 residues. The germline gives CDR1 SGDLS, CDR2 YYNGEE. V lost 0 bases and J lost 9, with 19 bases in between. CDR3 in amino acids: CASSVVQRGDGWPQHF. The CDR3 DNA reads as TGTGCCAGCAGCGTAGTTCAACGGGGGGACGGGTGGCCCCAGCATTTT. Based on the CDR3 plus reference TRBV9 and TRBJ1-5, the full variable domain is DSGVTQTPKHLITATGQRVTLRCSPRSGDLSVYWYQQSLDQGLQFLIQYYNGEERAKGNILERFSAQQFPDLHSELNLSSLELGDSALYFCASSVVQRGDGWPQHFGDGTRLSIL.

The chain employs TRBV14 and TRBJ1-1; the D gene is possibly TRBD1 (6 bases). The CDR3 spans 15 residues. V lost 3 bases, J lost 1 base, and 12 bases lay in between. CDR1 and CDR2 from the germline V gene are SGHDN and FVKESK. DNA of the CDR3: TGTGCCAGCAGCCACCAAATGGACAGGAACACTGAAGCTTTCTTT. Residues: CASSHQMDRNTEAFF.

The rearrangement joins TRBV2 to TRBJ1-5; 7 nucleotides agree with TRBD1. V trimming: 5 bases; J trimming: 5 bases; junction bases outside the gene matches: 3. This CDR3 has 13 amino acids. Germline V gene lookup returns CDR1 SNHLY and CDR2 FYNNEI. CDR3 nucleotides: TGTGCCAGCAGTCCTGACAGGGATCAGCCCCAGCATTTT. Its protein is CASSPDRDQPQHF.

This chain connects TRBV6-6 to TRBJ2-1; D call uncertain. V was trimmed by 4 bases and J by 8 bases, leaving 9 bases between them. Germline V gene data show CDR1 as MNHNY and CDR2 as SVGAGI (reference sequence). There are 12 residues in the CDR3. The DNA for the CDR3 is TGTGCCAGCAGTTCCCGCGCGGATGAGCAGTTCTTC. This translates into CASSSRADEQFF.

The chain is built from TRBV27 and TRBJ1-2; D is uncertain. V lost 0 bases, J lost 5 bases, and 7 bases lay in between. The V gene's germline CDR1 is MNHEY and CDR2 SMNVEV (reference sequence). This CDR3 comprises 13 residues. This CDR3 reads CASSLSSVYGYTF. The CDR3 region has the DNA TGTGCCAGCAGTTTATCTTCCGTTTATGGCTACACCTTC.

The CDR3 reads CASSQIVTRTGDGNTIYF. DNA of the CDR3: TGCGCCAGCAGCCAGATTGTGACCCGGACAGGGGACGGAAACACCATATATTTT. The V call is TRBV4-1, the J call TRBJ1-3; TRBD1 agrees at 9 bases. Unmatched junction bases numbered 13, after V lost 3 bases and J lost 4 bases. This CDR3 has 18 amino acids. Germline V gene sequence: CDR1 MGHRA, CDR2 YSYEKL.

This clone was observed a few times. The chain has TRBV30 and TRBJ1-1, with TRBD1 matching over 8 bases. CDR3 length equals 13 residues. V shed 5 bases, J shed 6 bases, and the junction held 8 bases outside the gene matches. Germline V gene data show CDR1 as GTSNPN and CDR2 as SVGIG (reference sequence). CDR3 coding DNA: TGTGCCTGGGTTCAACAGGGGGTCGCTGAAGCTTTCTTT. It codes for CAWVQQGVAEAFF.

The chain carries TRBV4-1 and TRBJ2-3, with 10 bases matching TRBD2. The CDR3 runs 19 residues. From germline, CDR1 is MGHRA and CDR2 YSYEKL. V dropped 1 base and J dropped 0; count of bases not matched to a gene: 10. Here the CDR3 reads CASSQGLAGATLSTDTQYF. Here the CDR3 DNA reads TGCGCCAGCAGCCAAGGCCTAGCGGGAGCTACCCTTAGCACAGATACGCAGTATTTT.

The chain carries TRBV9 and TRBJ2-7; a weak D match, TRBD2 (6 bases). This CDR3 comprises 16 residues. V shed 6 bases and J shed 3 bases, with 22 bases lying between them. The germline V gene encodes CDR1 SGDLS and CDR2 YYNGEE. DNA for the CDR3: TGTGCCAGCACCGTCCTGGGACTCTACTGTTTCTACGAGCAGTACTTC. Its translation is CASTVLGLYCFYEQYF.

Notes on this clone: At one boundary the junction diverges from the germline segment, which might be a read error. The chain couples TRBV5-1 to TRBJ1-1; the match to TRBD1 covers 12 bases. CDR3 length equals 16 residues. Germline V gives CDR1 SGHRS, CDR2 YFSETQ. CDR3 sequence: CACSQGTGGAGTEAFF. The CDR3 DNA is TGCGCCTGCAGCCAGGGGACAGGGGGCGCGGGAACTGAAGCTTTCTTT.

A few counts support this clone. DNA for the CDR3: TGTGCCAGCAGTGAATCAGGTCGGGGTGAGCAGTTCTTC. Amino acids: CASSESGRGEQFF. The rearrangement joins TRBV25-1 to TRBJ2-1, with D maybe TRBD2 (5 bases). Germline assignment: CDR1 MGHDK and CDR2 SYGVNS. The V end lost 1 base, the J end lost 9 bases, and 10 bases lay between the germline ends. The length of the CDR3 is 13 residues.

Notes on this clone: The sample has other DNA sequences that encode this CDR3 too. The chain recombines TRBV20-1 with TRBJ2-3, with D uncertain. Germline CDR1 DFQATT, CDR2 SNEGSKA (reference sequence). The CDR3 sequence is 11 residues long. The V and J ends lost 5 bases and 3 bases respectively, with 6 bases between them. CDR3 in DNA: TGCAGTGCTCCCCTTACAGATACGCAGTATTTT. It yields the protein CSAPLTDTQYF.

The V gene is TRBV28, the J gene TRBJ1-5, with 7 nucleotides matching TRBD1. The CDR3 runs to 14 residues. CDR1 and CDR2 from the germline V gene are MDHEN and SYDVKM. V trimming: 7 bases; J trimming: 2 bases; junction bases outside the gene matches: 5. In nucleotides, the CDR3 is TGTGCCAGCACTTACAGGGGAGGCAATCAGCCCCAGCATTTT. Translating gives CASTYRGGNQPQHF. Full variable domain (remainder filled in from reference TRBV28 and TRBJ1-5): DVKVTQSSRYLVKRTGEKVFLECVQDMDHENMFWYRQDPGLGLRLIYFSYDVKMKEKGDIPEGYSVSREKKERFSLILESASTNQTSMYLCASTYRGGNQPQHFGDGTRLSIL.

Comment on this clone: Without the conserved terminal phenylalanine or tryptophan, this CDR3 likely stems from a read error. This rearrangement joins TRBV18 to TRBJ2-4, with D possibly matching TRBD2 (6 bases). Trimming stripped 1 base from V and 5 bases from J, with 15 bases between. Germline CDR1 KGHSH, CDR2 LQKENI. CDR3 size: 16 residues. The CDR3 DNA is TGTGCCAGCTCACCACAGGTCAGACTAGATGAAAACATTCAGTACCTC. Its translation: CASSPQVRLDENIQYL.

V gene TRBV28 combines with J gene TRBJ2-5; D might be TRBD2 (5 bases). Germline V gives CDR1 MDHEN, CDR2 SYDVKM. CDR3 size: 11 residues. Deletions cut 6 bases from V and 9 bases from J, with 11 bases between. The CDR3 protein is CASSNAGAQYF. DNA of the CDR3: TGTGCCAGCAGCAACGCCGGGGCCCAGTACTTC.

The chain couples TRBV21-1 to TRBJ1-6; TRBD1 is the table's D call, not checked against the DNA. TRBV21-1 has pseudogene status. This CDR3 has 17 residues. CDR3 DNA sequence: TGTGCCAGCAGCAAATGGGTAAGACAGGGAAAGAATTCACCCCTCCACTTT. Translated: CASSKWVRQGKNSPLHF.

The chain is built from TRBV6-5 and TRBJ2-1, with 7 bases that match TRBD2. The J segment lost 9 bases and the V segment lost 0 bases, leaving 8 bases of the junction unmatched. CDR1 is MNHEY, CDR2 SVGAGI, per germline. The CDR3 totals 15 residues. The CDR3 loop reads CASSYSMGGRGEQFF. DNA of the CDR3: TGTGCCAGCAGTTACTCTATGGGGGGGAGGGGTGAGCAGTTCTTC.

The chain carries TRBV27 and TRBJ2-5, with 9 nucleotides matching TRBD1. The J call is uncertain, as TRBJ2-7 better fits the DNA end. CDR1 and CDR2 from the germline V gene are MNHEY and SMNVEV (reference sequence). The CDR3 is 15 residues long. CDR3 nucleotide sequence: TGTGCCAGCAAAAACCTACTGACAGGGGGGGCCGAGCAGTACTTC. It is translated as CASKNLLTGGAEQYF.

The chain combines TRBV27 with TRBJ2-3, with 11 bases identical to TRBD2. The length of the CDR3 is 18 residues. The J segment lost 8 bases and the V segment lost 6 bases, leaving 19 bases of the junction unmatched. Germline-derived CDR1 and CDR2 are MNHEY and SMNVEV (reference sequence). CDR3 region: CASSPWYTVTSGMGTQYF. In DNA form, the CDR3 reads TGTGCCAGCAGCCCCTGGTATACGGTGACTAGCGGGATGGGTACGCAGTATTTT.

This sequence joins TRBV9 and TRBJ2-5; TRBD2 matches 8 bases. This CDR3 is built from 15 residues. V shed 0 bases and J 4 bases; nucleotides not matched to a gene: 5. CDR1 is SGDLS and CDR2 is YYNGEE in the germline V gene. CDR3 in amino acids: CASSVAGGPRETQYF. The CDR3 DNA reads TGTGCCAGCAGCGTAGCGGGAGGGCCTAGAGAGACCCAGTACTTC.

This clone was seen a handful of times. The chain combines TRBV7-9 with TRBJ2-3; 8 bases agree with TRBD2. This CDR3 has 18 amino acids. CDR1 SEHNR and CDR2 FQNEAQ come from the germline V gene (reference sequence). V lost 3 bases to trimming and J lost 1 base; unmatched junction nucleotides: 12. In nucleotides, the CDR3 is TGTGCCAGCAGCTTTCTTTCGCTGCGGGAGGTTGGCACAGATACGCAGTATTTT. It codes for CASSFLSLREVGTDTQYF.

A few counts support this clone. The chain has TRBV5-1 and TRBJ2-7, with 15 bases that match TRBD2. The CDR3 has 15 residues. V was pared by 6 bases and J by 2 bases, with 3 bases of the junction left unmatched. Per germline, CDR1 SGHRS and CDR2 YFSETQ. CDR3 amino acids: CASTGLAGGAYEQYF. CDR3 bases: TGCGCCAGCACGGGACTAGCGGGAGGAGCCTACGAGCAGTACTTC.

J is TRBJ2-7 and V is TRBV28, with D possibly being TRBD1 (6 bases). The CDR3 length is 13 residues. The germline gives CDR1 MDHEN, CDR2 SYDVKM. Trimming cost V 5 bases and J 3 bases, with 11 bases left between them. CDR3 sequence: CASSPWTDYEQYF. The CDR3 bases are TGTGCCAGCAGTCCCTGGACAGACTACGAGCAGTACTTC.

With regard to this clone: The sample has other DNA sequences that encode this CDR3 too. This sequence joins TRBV9 and TRBJ2-1; 7 bases line up with TRBD1. J gave up 2 bases and V 0 bases, and 2 bases lay outside the gene matches. The CDR3 consists of 15 residues. CDR1 SGDLS and CDR2 YYNGEE come from the germline V gene. The chain's CDR3 is CASSVGQGAYNEQFF. The CDR3 nucleotides are TGTGCCAGCAGCGTAGGTCAGGGGGCCTACAATGAGCAGTTCTTC.